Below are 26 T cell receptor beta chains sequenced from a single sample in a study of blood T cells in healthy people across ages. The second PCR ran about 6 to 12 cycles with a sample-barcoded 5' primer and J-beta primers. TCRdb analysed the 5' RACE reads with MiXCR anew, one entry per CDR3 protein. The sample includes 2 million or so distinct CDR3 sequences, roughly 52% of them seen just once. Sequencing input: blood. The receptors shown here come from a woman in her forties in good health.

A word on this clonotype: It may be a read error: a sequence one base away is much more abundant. CDR3 nucleotide sequence: TGTGCCAGCAGTGCAGGGTTCCAAGAGACCCAGTTCTTC. Translating gives CASSAGFQETQFF. This chain links TRBV6-2 or TRBV6-3 with TRBJ2-5; D may be TRBD1 (5 bases). With the DNA end fitting TRBJ2-1 better, the J assignment may be wrong. CDR1 and CDR2 from the germline V gene are MNHEY and SVGEGT. The CDR3 length is 13 residues.

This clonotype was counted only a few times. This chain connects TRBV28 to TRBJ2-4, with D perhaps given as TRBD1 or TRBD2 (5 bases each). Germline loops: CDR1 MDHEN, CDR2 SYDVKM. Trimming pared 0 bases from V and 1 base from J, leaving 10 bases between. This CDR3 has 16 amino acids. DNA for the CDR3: TGTGCCAGCAGTTTATGGGACGGGGCGGCCAAAAACATTCAGTACTTC. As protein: CASSLWDGAAKNIQYF.

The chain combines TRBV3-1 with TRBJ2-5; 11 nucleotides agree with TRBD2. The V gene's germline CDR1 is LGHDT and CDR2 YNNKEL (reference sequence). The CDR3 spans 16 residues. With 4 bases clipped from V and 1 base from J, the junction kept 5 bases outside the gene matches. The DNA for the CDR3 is TGTGCCAGCAGCCCCGGGACTAGCGGTTCCCAAGAGACCCAGTACTTC. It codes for CASSPGTSGSQETQYF.

In DNA, the CDR3 is TGCAGTGCTCGCCGGGTAGCGAGTTACGAGCAGTACTTC. Its translation is CSARRVASYEQYF. V usage is TRBV20-1 and J usage is TRBJ2-7, with D possibly being TRBD2 (5 bases). From germline, CDR1 is DFQATT and CDR2 SNEGSKA (reference sequence). This CDR3 comprises 13 residues. Trimming took off 5 bases at V and 4 bases at J, with 15 bases between the two ends.

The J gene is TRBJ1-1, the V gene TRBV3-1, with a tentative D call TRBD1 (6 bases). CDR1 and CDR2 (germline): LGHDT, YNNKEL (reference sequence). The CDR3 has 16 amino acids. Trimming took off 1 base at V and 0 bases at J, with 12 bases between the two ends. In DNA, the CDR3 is TGTGCCAGCAGCCAAGGATTCACAGGGATGAACACTGAAGCTTTCTTT. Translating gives CASSQGFTGMNTEAFF.

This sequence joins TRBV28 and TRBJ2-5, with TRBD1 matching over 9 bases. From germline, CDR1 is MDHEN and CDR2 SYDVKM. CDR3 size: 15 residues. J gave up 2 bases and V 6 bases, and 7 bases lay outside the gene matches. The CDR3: CASRDRGEPQETQYF. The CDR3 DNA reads TGTGCCAGCAGGGACAGGGGCGAACCTCAAGAGACCCAGTACTTC.

The CDR3 spells CSVPGQGNTEAFF. CDR3 DNA sequence: TGCAGCGTCCCGGGACAGGGGAACACTGAAGCTTTCTTT. This chain connects TRBV29-1 to TRBJ1-1, with 9 positions matching TRBD1. Germline CDR1 SQVTM, CDR2 ANQGSEA. The CDR3 is 13 amino acids. V was clipped by 6 bases and J by 1 base; unmatched bases: 3.

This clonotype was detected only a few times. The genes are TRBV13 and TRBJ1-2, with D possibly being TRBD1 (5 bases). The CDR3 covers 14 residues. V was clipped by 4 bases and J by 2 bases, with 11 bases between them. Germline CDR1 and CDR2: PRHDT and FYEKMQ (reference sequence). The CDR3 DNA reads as TGTGCCAGCAGCTCCCTAGCAGGGAACTATGGCTACACCTTC. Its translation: CASSSLAGNYGYTF.

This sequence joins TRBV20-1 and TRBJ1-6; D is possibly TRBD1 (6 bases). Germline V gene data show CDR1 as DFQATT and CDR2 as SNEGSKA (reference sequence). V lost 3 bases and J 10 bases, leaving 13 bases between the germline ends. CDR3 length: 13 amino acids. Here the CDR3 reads CSARGHGMSPLHF. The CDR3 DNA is TGCAGTGCTAGGGGACACGGAATGTCACCCCTCCACTTT.

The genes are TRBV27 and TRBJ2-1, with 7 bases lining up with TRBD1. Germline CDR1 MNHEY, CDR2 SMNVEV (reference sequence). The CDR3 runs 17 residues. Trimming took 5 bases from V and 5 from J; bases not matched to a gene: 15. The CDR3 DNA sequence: TGTGCCAGCAGTCCGCTGCGGACAGGAGCAACCCACAATGAGCAGTTCTTC. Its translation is CASSPLRTGATHNEQFF.

The CDR3: CASSTTGEGGYTF. In nucleotides, the CDR3 is TGTGCCAGCAGCACAACAGGGGAGGGGGGCTACACCTTC. V gene TRBV7-3 combines with J gene TRBJ1-2; 7 bases align to TRBD1. The CDR3 is 13 amino acids. J lost 8 bases, V lost 5 bases, and 8 bases had no gene match. Germline CDR1 reads SGHTA; CDR2 reads FQGTGA.

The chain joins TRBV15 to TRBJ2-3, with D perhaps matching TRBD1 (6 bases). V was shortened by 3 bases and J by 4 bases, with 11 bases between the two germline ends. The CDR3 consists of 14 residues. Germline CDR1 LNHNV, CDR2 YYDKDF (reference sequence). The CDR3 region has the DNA TGTGCCACCAGCAGCACCAGGGGAGCAGATACGCAGTATTTT. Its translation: CATSSTRGADTQYF.

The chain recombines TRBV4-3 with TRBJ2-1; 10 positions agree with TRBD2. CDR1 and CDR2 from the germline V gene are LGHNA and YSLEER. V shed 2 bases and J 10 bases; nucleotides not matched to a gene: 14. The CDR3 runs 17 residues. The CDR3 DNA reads TGCGCCAGCAGCCAACGCTCTAGCGGGGGAAATATACGGGAGCAGTTCTTC. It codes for CASSQRSSGGNIREQFF.

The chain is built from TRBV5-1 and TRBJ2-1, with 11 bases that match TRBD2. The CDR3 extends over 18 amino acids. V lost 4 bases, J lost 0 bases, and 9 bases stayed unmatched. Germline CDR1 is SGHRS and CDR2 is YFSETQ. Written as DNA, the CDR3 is TGCGCCAGCAGCGGGACGACTAGCGGGGAAAGCTCCTACAATGAGCAGTTCTTC. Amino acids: CASSGTTSGESSYNEQFF.

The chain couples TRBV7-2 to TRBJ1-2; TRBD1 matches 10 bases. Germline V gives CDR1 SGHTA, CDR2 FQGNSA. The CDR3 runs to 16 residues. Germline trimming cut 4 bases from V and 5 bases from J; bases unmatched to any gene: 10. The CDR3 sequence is CASSSDPGQGFYGYTF. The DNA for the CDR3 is TGTGCCAGCAGCTCGGACCCGGGACAGGGGTTTTATGGCTACACCTTC.

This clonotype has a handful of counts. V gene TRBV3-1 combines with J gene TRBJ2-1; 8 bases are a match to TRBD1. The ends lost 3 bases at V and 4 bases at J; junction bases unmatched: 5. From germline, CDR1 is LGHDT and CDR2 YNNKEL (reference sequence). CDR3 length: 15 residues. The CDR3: CASSHARGLYNEQFF. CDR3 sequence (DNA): TGTGCCAGCAGCCACGCCAGGGGGCTGTACAATGAGCAGTTCTTC.

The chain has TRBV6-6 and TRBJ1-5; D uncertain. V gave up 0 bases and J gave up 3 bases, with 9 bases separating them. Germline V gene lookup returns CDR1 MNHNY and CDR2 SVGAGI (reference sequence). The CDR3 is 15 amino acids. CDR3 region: CASSYSGGNNQPQHF. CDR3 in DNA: TGTGCCAGCAGTTACTCTGGAGGGAACAATCAGCCCCAGCATTTT.

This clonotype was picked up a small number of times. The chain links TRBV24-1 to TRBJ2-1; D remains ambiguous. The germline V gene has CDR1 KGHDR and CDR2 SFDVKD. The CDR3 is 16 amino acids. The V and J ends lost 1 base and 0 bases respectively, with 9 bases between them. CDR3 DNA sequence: TGTGCCACCAGTGATTTAGGACGGAGCTCCTACAATGAGCAGTTCTTC. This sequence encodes CATSDLGRSSYNEQFF.

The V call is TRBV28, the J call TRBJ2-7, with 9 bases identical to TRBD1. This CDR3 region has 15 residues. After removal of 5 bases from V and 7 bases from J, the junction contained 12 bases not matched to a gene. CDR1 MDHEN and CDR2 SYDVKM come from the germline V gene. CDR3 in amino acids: CASSRPGTGSGEQYF. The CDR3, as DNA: TGTGCCAGCAGTCGTCCCGGGACAGGGTCAGGAGAGCAGTACTTC.

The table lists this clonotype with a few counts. The CDR3 nucleotides read TGTGCCAGCACCTCAGGGGGGATCGGGGATACGCAGTATTTT. Protein sequence: CASTSGGIGDTQYF. The V call is TRBV7-2, the J call TRBJ2-3; D might be TRBD1 (7 bases). With 7 bases removed from V and 6 bases from J, the gap between germline ends came to 17 bases. CDR3 length: 14 residues. Germline CDR1 SGHTA, CDR2 FQGNSA.

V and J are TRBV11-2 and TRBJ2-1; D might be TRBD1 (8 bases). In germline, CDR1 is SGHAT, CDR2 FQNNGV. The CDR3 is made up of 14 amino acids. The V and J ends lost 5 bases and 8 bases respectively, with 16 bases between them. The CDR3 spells CASSRHRGGDEQFF. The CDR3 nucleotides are TGTGCCAGCAGCCGGCACAGGGGGGGCGATGAGCAGTTCTTC.

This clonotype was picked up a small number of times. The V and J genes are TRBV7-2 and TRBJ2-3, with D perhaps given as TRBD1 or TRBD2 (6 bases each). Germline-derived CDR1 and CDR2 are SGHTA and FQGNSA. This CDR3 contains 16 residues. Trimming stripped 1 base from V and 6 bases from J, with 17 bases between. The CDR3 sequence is CASSLDGGRRLDTQYF. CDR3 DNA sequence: TGTGCCAGCAGCTTAGATGGGGGGCGAAGGTTGGATACGCAGTATTTT. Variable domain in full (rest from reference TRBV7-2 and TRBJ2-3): GAGVSQSPSNKVTEKGKDVELRCDPISGHTALYWYRQSLGQGLEFLIYFQGNSAPDKSGLPSDRFSAERTGGSVSTLTIQRTQQEDSAVYLCASSLDGGRRLDTQYFGPGTRLTVL.

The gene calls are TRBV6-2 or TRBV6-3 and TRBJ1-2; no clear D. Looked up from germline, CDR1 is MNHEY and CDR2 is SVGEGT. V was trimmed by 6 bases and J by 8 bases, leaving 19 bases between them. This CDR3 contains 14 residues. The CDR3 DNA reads TGTGCCAGCAGCCCGCCGGGAGGTCTTTTCGGCTACACCTTC. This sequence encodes CASSPPGGLFGYTF.

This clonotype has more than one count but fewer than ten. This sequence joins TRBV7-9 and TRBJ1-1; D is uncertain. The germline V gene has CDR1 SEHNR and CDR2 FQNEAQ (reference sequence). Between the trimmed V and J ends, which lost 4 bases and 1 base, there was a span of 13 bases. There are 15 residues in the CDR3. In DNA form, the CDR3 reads TGTGCCAGCAGCTCACCCGGGCGGGGGAACACTGAAGCTTTCTTT. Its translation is CASSSPGRGNTEAFF. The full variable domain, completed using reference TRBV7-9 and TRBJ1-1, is DTGVSQNPRHKITKRGQNVTFRCDPISEHNRLYWYRQTLGQGPEFLTYFQNEAQLEKSRLLSDRFSAERPKGSFSTLEIQRTEQGDSAMYLCASSSPGRGNTEAFFGQGTRLTVV.

CDR3 bases: TGTGCCAGCAGATCTAGCGGGGACAAGGGGGCGTTCTTC. It is translated as CASRSSGDKGAFF. The V call is TRBV6-1, the J call TRBJ2-1; 9 nucleotides agree with TRBD2. The CDR3 spans 13 residues. After removal of 6 bases from V and 15 bases from J, the junction contained 12 bases not matched to a gene. The germline gives CDR1 MNHNS, CDR2 SASEGT.

CDR3 amino acids: CASSLPRGLQNYGYTF. The CDR3 nucleotides are TGTGCCAGCAGCTTACCCAGGGGGCTCCAGAACTATGGCTACACCTTC. The V and J genes are TRBV7-2 and TRBJ1-2; 8 bases align to TRBD1. Germline V gene sequence: CDR1 SGHTA, CDR2 FQGNSA. The CDR3 contains 16 residues. V lost 2 bases to trimming and J lost 2 bases; unmatched junction nucleotides: 7.